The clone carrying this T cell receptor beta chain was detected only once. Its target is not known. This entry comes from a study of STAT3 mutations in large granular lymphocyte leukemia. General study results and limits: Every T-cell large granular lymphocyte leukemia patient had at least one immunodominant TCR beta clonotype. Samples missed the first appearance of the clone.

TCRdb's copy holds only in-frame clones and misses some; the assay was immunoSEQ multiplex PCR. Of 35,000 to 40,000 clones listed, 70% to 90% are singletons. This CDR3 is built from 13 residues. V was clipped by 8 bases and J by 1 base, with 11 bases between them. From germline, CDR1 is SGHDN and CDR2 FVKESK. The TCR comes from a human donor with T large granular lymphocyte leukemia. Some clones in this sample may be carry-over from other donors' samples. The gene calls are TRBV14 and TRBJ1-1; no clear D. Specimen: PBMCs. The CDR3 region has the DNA TGTGCCAGCTCGCCTTTGGGGAACACTGAAGCTTTCTTT. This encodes CASSPLGNTEAFF.